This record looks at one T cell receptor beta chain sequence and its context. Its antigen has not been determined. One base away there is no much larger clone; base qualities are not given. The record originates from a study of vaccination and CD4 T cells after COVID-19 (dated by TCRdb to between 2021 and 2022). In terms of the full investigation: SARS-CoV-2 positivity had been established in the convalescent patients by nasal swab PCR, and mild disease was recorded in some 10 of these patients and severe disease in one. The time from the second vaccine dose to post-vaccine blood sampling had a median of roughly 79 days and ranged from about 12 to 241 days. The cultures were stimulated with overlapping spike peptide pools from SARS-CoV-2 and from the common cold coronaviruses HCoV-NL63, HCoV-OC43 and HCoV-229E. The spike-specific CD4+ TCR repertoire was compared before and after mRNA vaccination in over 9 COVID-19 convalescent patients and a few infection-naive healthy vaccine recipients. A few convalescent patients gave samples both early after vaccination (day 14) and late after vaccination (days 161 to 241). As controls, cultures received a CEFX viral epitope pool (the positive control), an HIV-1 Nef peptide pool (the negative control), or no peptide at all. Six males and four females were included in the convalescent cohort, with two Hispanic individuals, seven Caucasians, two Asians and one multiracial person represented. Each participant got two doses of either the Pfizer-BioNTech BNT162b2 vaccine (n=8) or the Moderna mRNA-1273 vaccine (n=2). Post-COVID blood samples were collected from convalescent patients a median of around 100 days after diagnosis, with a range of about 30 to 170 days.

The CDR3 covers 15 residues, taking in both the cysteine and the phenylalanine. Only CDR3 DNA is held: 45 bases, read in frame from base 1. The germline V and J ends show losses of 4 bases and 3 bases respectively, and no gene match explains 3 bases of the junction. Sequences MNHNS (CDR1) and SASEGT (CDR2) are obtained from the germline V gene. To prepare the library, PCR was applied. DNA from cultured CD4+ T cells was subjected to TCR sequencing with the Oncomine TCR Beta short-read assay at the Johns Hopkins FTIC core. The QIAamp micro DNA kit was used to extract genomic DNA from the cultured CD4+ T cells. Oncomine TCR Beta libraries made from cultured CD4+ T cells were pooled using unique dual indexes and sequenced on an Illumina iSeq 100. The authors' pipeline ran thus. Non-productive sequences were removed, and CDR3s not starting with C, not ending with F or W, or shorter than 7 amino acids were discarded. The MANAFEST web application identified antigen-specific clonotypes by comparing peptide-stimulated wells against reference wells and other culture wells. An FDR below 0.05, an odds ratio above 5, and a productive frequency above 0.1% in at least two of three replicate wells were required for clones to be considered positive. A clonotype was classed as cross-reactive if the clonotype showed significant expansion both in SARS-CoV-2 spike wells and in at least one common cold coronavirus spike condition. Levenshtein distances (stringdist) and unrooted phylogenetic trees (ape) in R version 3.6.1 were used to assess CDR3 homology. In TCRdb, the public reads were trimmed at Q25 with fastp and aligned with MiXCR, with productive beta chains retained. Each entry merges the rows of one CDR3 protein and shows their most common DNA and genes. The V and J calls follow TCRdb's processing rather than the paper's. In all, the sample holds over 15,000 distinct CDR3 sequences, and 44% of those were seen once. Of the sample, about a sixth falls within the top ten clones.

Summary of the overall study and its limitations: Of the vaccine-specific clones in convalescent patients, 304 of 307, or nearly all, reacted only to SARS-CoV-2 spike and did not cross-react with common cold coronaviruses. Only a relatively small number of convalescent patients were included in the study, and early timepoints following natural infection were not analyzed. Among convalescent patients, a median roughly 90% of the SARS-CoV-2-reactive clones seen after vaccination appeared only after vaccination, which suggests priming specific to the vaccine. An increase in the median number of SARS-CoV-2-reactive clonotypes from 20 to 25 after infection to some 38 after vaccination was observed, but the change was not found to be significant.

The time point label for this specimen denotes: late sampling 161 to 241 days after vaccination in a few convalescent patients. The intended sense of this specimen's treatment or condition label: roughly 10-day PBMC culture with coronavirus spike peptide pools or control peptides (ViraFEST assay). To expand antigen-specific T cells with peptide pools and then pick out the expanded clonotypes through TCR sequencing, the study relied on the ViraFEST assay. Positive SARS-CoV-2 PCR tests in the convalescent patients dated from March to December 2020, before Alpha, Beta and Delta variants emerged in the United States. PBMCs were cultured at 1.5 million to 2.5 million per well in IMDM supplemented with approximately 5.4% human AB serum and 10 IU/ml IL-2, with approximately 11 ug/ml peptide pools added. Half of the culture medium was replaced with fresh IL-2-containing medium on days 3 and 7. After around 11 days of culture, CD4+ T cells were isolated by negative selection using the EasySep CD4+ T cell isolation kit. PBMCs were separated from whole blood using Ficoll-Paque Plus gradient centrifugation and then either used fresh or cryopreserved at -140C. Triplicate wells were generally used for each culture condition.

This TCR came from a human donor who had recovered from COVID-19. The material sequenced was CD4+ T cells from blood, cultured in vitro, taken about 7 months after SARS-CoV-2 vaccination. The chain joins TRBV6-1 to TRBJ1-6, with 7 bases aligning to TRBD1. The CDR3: CASSARDSYNSPLHF. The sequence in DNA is TGTGCCAGCAGTGCCCGGGACAGCTATAATTCACCCCTCCACTTT.